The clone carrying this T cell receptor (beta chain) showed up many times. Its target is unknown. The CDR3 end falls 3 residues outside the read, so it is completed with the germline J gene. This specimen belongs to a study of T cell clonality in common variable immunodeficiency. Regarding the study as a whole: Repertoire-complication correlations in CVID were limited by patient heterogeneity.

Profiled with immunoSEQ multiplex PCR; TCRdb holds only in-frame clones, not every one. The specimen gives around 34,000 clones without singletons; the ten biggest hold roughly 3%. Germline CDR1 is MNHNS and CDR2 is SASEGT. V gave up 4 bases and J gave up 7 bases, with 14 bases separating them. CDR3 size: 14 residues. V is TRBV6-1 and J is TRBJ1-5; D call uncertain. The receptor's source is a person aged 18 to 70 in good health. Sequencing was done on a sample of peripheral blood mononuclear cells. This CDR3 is CASSADMAGQPQHF. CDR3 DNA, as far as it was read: TGTGCCAGCAGTGCTGATATGGCTGGCCAGCCC.